This is a list of T cell receptor beta chains from one sample in a study of T-cell memory formation after mild COVID-19. Using its own MiXCR run on the 5' RACE reads, TCRdb lists one record per CDR3 protein. The sample consists of roughly 350,000 distinct CDR3 sequences, around a fifth of them appearing once. The sample comprised PBMCs or a T cell subset sorted from them (not recorded which). The receptors come from an adult woman who had mild COVID-19 (a few samples of this study predate the infection). Cell type and time point are not known. CDR3s include the opening cysteine and the closing phenylalanine or tryptophan.

>TRBJ1-4|12|TRBV4-1
CASSQGTGGLFF
>TRBJ2-3|16|TRBV3-1
CASSQDPGPGTDTQYF
>TRBJ2-1|19|TRBV4-3
CASSQVPRRSLGGRHEQFF
>TRBJ2-2|16|TRBV25-1
CASSEFRLADTGELFF
>TRBJ2-3|12|TRBV15
CATYGGTDTQYF
>TRBJ1-6|16|TRBV2
CASSTYGAGDNSPLHF
>TRBJ2-1|15|TRBV6-4
CATSVDGGHGGEQFF
>TRBJ2-1|12|TRBV20-1
CSARVGLDEQFF
>TRBJ1-5|16|TRBV4-1
CASSQENTQGNQPQHF
>TRBJ2-3|13|TRBV7-2
CASSFQVPDTQYF
>TRBJ1-3|14|TRBV12-3/TRBV12-4
CASKLGGSGNTIYF
>TRBJ2-2|12|TRBV24-1
CATSDPTGELFF
>TRBJ2-7|15|TRBV7-6
CASSLALRLPIPSPF
>TRBJ1-2|18|TRBV12-3/TRBV12-4
CASSSALGRIGRLQGYTF
>TRBJ2-1|15|TRBV9
CASSITGEGYNEQFF
>TRBJ1-2|12|TRBV12-3/TRBV12-4
CASSSPQGGYTF